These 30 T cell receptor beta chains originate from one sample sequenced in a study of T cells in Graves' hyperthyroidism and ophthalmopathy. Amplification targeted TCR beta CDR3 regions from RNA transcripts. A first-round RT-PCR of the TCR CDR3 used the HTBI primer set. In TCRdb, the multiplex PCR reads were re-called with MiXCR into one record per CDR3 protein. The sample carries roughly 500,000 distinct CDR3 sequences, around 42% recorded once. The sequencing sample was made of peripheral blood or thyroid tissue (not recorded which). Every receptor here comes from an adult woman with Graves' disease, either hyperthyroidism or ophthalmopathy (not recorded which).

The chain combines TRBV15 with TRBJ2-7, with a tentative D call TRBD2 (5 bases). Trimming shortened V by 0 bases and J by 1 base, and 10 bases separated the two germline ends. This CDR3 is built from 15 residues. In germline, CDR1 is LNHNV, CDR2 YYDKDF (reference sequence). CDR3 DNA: TGTGCCACCAGCAGAGAACGGACTGGGTCCTACGAGCAGTACTTC. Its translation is CATSRERTGSYEQYF. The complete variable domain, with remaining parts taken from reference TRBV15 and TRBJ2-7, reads DAMVIQNPRYQVTQFGKPVTLSCSQTLNHNVMYWYQQKSSQAPKLLFHYYDKDFNNEADTPDNFQSRRPNTSFCFLDIRSPGLGDTAMYLCATSRERTGSYEQYFGPGTRLTVT.

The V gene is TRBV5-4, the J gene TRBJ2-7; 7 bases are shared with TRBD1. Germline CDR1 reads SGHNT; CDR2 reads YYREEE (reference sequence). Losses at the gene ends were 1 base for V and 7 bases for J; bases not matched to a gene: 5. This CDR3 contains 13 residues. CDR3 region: CASSLTGAEEQYF. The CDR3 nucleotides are TGTGCCAGCAGCTTGACAGGGGCCGAGGAGCAGTACTTC.

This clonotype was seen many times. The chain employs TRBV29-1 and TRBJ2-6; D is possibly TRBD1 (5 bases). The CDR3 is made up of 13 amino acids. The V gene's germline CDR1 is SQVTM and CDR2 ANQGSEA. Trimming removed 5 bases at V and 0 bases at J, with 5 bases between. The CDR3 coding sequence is TGCAGCGTTCAGGGCTCTGGGGCCAACGTCCTGACTTTC. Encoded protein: CSVQGSGANVLTF.

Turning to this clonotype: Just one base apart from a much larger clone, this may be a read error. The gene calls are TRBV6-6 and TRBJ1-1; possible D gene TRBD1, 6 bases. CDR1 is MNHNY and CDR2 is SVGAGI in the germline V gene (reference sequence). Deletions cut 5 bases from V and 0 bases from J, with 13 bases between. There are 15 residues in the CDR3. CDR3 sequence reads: CASSEAGAMNTEAFF. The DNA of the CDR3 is TGTGCCAGCAGTGAAGCGGGGGCCATGAACACTGAAGCTTTCTTT.

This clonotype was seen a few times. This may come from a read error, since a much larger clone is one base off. CDR3 nucleotides: TGTGCCAGCAGCCAGTCTATTAACGCCGGGGAGCTGTTTTTT. It translates to CASSQSINAGELFF. The chain joins TRBV7-3 to TRBJ2-2; D gene unclear. The CDR3 has 14 residues. The V end was cut by 5 bases, the J end by 6 bases, with 13 bases between. CDR1 is SGHTA, CDR2 FQGTGA, per germline. Using reference TRBV7-3 and TRBJ2-2 for the parts outside the CDR3, the full variable domain is GAGVSQTPSNKVTEKGKYVELRCDPISGHTALYWYRQSLGQGPEFLIYFQGTGAADDSGLPNDRFFAVRPEGSVSTLKIQRTERGDSAVYLCASSQSINAGELFFGEGSRLTVL.

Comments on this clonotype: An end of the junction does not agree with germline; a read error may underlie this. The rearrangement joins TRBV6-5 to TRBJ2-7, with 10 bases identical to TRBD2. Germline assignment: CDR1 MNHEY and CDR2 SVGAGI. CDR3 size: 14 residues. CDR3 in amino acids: CASGLAENTGELYF. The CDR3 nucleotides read TGTGCCAGTGGACTAGCGGAGAACACCGGGGAGCTGTACTTC.

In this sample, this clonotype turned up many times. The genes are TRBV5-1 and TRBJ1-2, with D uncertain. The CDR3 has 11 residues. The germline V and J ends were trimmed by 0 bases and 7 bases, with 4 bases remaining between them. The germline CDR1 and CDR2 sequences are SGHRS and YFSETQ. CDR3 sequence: CASSLGGGYTF. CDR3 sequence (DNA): TGCGCCAGCAGCTTGGGTGGTGGCTACACCTTC.

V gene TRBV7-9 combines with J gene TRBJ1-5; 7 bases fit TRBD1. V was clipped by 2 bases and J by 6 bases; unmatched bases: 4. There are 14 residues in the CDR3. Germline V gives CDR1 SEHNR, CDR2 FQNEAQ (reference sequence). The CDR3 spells CASSLYRGGQPQHF. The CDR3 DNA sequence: TGTGCCAGCAGCTTATACAGGGGAGGTCAGCCCCAGCATTTT.

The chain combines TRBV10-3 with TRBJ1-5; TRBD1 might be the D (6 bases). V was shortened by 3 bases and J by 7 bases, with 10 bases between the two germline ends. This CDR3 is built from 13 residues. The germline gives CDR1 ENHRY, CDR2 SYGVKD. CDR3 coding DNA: TGTGCCATCAGTGAATCACAGGGACAGCCCCAGCATTTT. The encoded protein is CAISESQGQPQHF.

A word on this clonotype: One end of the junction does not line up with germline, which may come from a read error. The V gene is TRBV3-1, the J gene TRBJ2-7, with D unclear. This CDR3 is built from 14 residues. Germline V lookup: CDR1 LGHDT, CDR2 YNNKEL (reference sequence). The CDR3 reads CASSQDWATYEQYF. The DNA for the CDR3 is TGCGCCAGCAGCCAAGATTGGGCCACATACGAGCAGTACTTC.

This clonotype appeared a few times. This CDR3 reads CASSLAGKTEAFF. CDR3 DNA: TGTGCCAGCAGCTTGGCTGGGAAGACTGAAGCTTTCTTT. This chain uses TRBV5-6 with TRBJ1-1; D gene unclear. CDR1 and CDR2 (germline): SGHDT, YYEEEE. The CDR3 sequence is 13 residues long. Between the trimmed V and J ends, which lost 0 bases and 5 bases, there was a span of 8 bases.

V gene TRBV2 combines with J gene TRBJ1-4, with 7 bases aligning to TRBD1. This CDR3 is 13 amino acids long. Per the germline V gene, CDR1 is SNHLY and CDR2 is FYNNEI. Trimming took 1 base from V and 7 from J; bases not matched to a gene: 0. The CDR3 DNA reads TGTGCCAGCAGTGAAGGGACAGGTGAAAAACTGTTTTTT. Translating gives CASSEGTGEKLFF.

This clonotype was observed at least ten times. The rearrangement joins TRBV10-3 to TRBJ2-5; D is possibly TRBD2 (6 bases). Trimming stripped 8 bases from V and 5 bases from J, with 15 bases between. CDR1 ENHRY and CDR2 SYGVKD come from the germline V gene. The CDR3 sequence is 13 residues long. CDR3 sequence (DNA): TGTGCCATCCAACTCGGGAGCAGTGAGACCCAGTACTTC. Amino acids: CAIQLGSSETQYF.

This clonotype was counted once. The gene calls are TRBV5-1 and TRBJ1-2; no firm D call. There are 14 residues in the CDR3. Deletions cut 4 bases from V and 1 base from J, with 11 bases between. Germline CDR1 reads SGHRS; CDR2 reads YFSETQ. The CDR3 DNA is TGCGCCAGCAGCCCGGGATCGAATAACTATGGCTACACCTTC. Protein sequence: CASSPGSNNYGYTF.

CDR3 sequence reads: CASRPGFDQPQHF. CDR3 DNA sequence: TGTGCCAGCCGACCGGGGTTTGATCAGCCCCAGCATTTT. The chain couples TRBV19 to TRBJ1-5, with unresolved D. Germline assignment: CDR1 LNHDA and CDR2 SQIVND (reference sequence). This CDR3 spans 13 amino acids. The germline V and J ends were trimmed by 9 bases and 5 bases, with 14 bases remaining between them.

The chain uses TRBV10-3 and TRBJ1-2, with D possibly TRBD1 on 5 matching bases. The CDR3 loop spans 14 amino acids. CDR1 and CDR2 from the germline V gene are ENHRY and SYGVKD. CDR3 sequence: CAASSTGPSYGYTF. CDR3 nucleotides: TGTGCGGCTAGCAGTACAGGTCCTTCCTATGGCTACACCTTC.

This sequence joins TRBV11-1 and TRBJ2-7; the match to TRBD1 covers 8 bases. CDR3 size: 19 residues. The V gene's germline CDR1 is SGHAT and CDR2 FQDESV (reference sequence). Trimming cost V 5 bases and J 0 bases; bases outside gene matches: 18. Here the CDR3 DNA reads TGTGCCAGCAGCCAGACTAGAGGGGTACAGGGGGGTCTCTCCTACGAGCAGTACTTC. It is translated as CASSQTRGVQGGLSYEQYF.

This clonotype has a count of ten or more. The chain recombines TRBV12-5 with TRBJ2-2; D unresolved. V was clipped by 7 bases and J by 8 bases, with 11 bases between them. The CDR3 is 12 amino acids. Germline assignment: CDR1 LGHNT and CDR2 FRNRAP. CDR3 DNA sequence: TGTGCTAGTGCCTCCATCATGGGGGAGCTGTTTTTT. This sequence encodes CASASIMGELFF.

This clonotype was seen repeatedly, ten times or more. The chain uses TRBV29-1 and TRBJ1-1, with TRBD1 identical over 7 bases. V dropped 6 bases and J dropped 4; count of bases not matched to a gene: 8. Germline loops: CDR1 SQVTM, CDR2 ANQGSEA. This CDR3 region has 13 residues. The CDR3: CSVADRVGTEAFF. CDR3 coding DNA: TGCAGCGTGGCCGACAGGGTGGGCACTGAAGCTTTCTTT. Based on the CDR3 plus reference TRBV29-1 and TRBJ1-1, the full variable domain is SAVISQKPSRDICQRGTSLTIQCQVDSQVTMMFWYRQQPGQSLTLIATANQGSEATYESGFVIDKFPISRPNLTFSTLTVSNMSPEDSSIYLCSVADRVGTEAFFGQGTRLTVV.

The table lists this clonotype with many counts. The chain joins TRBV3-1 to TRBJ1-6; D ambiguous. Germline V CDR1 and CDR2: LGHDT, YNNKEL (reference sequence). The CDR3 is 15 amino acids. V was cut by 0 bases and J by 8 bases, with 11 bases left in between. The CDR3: CASSQEYQTDSPLHF. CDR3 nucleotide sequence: TGTGCCAGCAGCCAAGAATATCAGACCGATTCACCCCTCCACTTT.

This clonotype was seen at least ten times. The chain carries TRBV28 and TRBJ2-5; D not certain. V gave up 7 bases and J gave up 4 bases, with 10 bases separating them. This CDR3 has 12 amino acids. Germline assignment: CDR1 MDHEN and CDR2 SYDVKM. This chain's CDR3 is CASMTGRETQYF. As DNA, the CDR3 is TGTGCCAGCATGACGGGTCGAGAGACCCAGTACTTC.

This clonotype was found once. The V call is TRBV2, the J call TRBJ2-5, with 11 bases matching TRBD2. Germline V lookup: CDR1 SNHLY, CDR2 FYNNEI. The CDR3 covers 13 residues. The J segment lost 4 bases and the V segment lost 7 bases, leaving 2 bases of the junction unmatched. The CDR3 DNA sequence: TGTGCCAGCACTGGGACTAGCGGAGAGACCCAGTACTTC. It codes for CASTGTSGETQYF.

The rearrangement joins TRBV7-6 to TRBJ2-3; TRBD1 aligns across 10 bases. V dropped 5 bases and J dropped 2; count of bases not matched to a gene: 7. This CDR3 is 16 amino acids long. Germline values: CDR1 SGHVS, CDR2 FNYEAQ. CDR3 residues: CASSPWDRGFTDTQYF. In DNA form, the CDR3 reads TGTGCCAGCAGCCCCTGGGACAGGGGTTTCACAGATACGCAGTATTTT.

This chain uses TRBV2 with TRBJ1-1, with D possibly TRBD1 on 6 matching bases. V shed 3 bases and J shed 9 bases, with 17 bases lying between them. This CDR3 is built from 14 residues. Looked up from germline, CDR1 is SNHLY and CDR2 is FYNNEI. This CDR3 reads CASSDVGGRDKAFF. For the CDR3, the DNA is TGTGCCAGCAGTGACGTGGGGGGCCGGGACAAAGCTTTCTTT.

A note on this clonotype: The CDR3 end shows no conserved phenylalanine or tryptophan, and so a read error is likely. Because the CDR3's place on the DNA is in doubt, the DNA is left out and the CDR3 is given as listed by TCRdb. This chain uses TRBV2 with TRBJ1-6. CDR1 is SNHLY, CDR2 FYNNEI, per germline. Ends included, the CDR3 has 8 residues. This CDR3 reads CASSTSNY.

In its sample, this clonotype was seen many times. The CDR3: CSASTGVANEKLFF. DNA for the CDR3: TGCAGTGCTTCCACAGGGGTGGCTAATGAAAAACTGTTTTTT. This chain joins TRBV20-1 and TRBJ1-4, with 7 bases lining up with TRBD1. CDR1 and CDR2 (germline): DFQATT, SNEGSKA (reference sequence). The CDR3 is 14 residues long. J gave up 3 bases and V 5 bases, and 6 bases lay outside the gene matches.

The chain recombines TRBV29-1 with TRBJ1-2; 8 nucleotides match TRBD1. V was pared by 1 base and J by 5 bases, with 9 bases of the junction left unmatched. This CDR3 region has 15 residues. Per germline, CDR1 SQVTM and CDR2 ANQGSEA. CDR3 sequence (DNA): TGCAGCGTTGAAGCTCAGGGGGCTCACCCTTATGGCTACACCTTC. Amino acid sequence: CSVEAQGAHPYGYTF.

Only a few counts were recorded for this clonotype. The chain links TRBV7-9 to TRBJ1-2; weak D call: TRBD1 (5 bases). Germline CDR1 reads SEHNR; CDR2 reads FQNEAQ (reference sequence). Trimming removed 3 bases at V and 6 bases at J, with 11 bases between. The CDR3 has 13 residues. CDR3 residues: CASSFHRDDGYTF. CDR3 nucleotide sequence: TGTGCCAGCAGCTTCCACCGGGACGATGGCTACACCTTC. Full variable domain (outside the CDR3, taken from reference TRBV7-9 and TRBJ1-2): DTGVSQNPRHKITKRGQNVTFRCDPISEHNRLYWYRQTLGQGPEFLTYFQNEAQLEKSRLLSDRFSAERPKGSFSTLEIQRTEQGDSAMYLCASSFHRDDGYTFGSGTRLTVV.

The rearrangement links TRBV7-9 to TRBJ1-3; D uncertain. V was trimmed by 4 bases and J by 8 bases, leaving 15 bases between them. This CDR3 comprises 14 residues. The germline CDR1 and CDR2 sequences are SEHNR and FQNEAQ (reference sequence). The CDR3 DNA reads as TGTGCCAGCAGCTCCGGGTGGACCGGAGACACCATATATTTT. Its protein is CASSSGWTGDTIYF.

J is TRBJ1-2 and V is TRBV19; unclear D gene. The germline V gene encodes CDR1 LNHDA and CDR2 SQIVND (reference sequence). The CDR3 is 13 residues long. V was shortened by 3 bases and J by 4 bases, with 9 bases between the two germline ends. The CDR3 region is CASSIQRFYGYTF. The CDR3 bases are TGTGCCAGTAGTATTCAGCGTTTCTATGGCTACACCTTC.